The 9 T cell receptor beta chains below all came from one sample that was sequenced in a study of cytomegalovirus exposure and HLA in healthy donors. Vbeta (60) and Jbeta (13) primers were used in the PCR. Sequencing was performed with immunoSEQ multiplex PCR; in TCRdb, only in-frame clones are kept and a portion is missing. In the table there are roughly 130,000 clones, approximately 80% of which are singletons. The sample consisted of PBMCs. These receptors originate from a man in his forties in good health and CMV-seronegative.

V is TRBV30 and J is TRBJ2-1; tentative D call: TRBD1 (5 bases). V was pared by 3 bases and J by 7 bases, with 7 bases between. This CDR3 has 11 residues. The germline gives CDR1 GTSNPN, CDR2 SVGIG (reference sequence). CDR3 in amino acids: CAWRQENEQFF. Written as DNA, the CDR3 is TGTGCCTGGAGACAGGAGAATGAGCAGTTCTTC.

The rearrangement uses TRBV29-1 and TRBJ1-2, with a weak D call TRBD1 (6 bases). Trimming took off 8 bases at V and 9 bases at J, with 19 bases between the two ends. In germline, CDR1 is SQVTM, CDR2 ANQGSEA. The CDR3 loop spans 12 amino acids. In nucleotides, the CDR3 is TGCAGCACATGGGACACCCTAGACCGCTACACCTTC. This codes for CSTWDTLDRYTF.

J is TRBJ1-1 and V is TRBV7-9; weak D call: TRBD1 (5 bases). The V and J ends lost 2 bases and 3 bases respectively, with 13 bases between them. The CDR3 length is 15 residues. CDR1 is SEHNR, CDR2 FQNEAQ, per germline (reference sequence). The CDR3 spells CASSLRGGGDTEAFF. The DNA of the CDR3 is TGTGCCAGCAGCTTACGGGGGGGAGGGGACACTGAAGCTTTCTTT. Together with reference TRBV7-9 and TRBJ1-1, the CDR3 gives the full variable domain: DTGVSQNPRHKITKRGQNVTFRCDPISEHNRLYWYRQTLGQGPEFLTYFQNEAQLEKSRLLSDRFSAERPKGSFSTLEIQRTEQGDSAMYLCASSLRGGGDTEAFFGQGTRLTVV.

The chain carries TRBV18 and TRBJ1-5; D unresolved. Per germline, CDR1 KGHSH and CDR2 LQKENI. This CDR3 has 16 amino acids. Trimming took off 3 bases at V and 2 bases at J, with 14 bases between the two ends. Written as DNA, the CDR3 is TGTGCCAGCTCACCTAACACGGGGTTAGGCAATCAGCCCCAGCATTTT. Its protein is CASSPNTGLGNQPQHF.

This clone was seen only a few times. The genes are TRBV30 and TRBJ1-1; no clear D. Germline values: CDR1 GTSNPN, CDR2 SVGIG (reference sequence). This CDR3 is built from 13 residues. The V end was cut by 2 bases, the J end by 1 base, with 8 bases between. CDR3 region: CAWSPDPNTEAFF. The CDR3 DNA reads TGTGCCTGGAGTCCAGATCCGAACACTGAAGCTTTCTTT.

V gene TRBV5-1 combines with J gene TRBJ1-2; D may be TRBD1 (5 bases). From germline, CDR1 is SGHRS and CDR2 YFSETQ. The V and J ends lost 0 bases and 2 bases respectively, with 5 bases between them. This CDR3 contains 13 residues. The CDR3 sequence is CASSLGQNYGYTF. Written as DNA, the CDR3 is TGCGCCAGCAGCTTGGGACAGAACTATGGCTACACCTTC.

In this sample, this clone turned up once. CDR3 sequence: CASSLSAGKSYEQYF. The DNA for the CDR3 is TGTGCCAGCAGCTTGTCGGCAGGAAAGTCCTACGAGCAGTACTTC. The V gene is TRBV5-4, the J gene TRBJ2-7; D ambiguous. The CDR3 contains 15 residues. Between the trimmed V and J ends, which lost 1 base and 1 base, there was a span of 12 bases. Germline assignment: CDR1 SGHNT and CDR2 YYREEE (reference sequence).

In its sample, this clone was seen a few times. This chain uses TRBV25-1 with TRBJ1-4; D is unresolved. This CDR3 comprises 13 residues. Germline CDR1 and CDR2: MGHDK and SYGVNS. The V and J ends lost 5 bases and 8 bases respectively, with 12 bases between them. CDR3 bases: TGTGCCAGCAGTTCAACCGGTCGAGAAAAACTGTTTTTT. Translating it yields CASSSTGREKLFF.

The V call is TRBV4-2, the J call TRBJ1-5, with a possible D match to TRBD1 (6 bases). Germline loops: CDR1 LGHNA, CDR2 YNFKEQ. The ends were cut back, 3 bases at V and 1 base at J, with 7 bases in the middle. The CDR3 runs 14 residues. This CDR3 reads CASSHGQSNQPQHF. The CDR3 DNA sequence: TGTGCCAGCAGCCACGGACAGAGCAATCAGCCCCAGCATTTT.